This T cell receptor (beta chain) was recorded in a study of Graves' ophthalmopathy and Graves' hyperthyroidism. Whole-study results and caveats: The model flagged ophthalmopathy progression at approximately 66% sensitivity and 72% to 85% specificity. In separating ophthalmopathy from stable hyperthyroidism, a 13-signature model achieved 85% to 90% sensitivity and about 80% specificity.

This clonotype was counted at least ten times. What it binds is not known. Amplifying from RNA transcripts, the study obtained TCR beta CDR3 regions. First-round RT-PCR used HTBI primers; second-round multiplex PCR followed. TCRdb fed the multiplex PCR reads into MiXCR, producing one record per CDR3 protein. Of a few hundred thousand distinct CDR3 sequences in the sample, about a sixth were seen once. Other autoimmune disease, uncontrolled infection, pregnancy and lactation led to exclusion. Trimming removed 1 base at V and 4 bases at J, with 25 bases between. The CDR3 sequence is 20 residues long. The germline CDR1 and CDR2 sequences are SGHNT and YENEEA.

Sequencing used peripheral blood. The sequence derives from a woman in her late teens or twenties with Graves' ophthalmopathy. The rearrangement uses TRBV11-3 and TRBJ2-2; D might be TRBD2 (6 bases). The CDR3 DNA sequence: TGTGCCAGCAGCTTAGTCCTCGGCAGGGAGGTCGGTTTCGCCACCGGGGAGCTGTTTTTT. Amino acids: CASSLVLGREVGFATGELFF. The complete variable domain, with remaining parts taken from reference TRBV11-3 and TRBJ2-2, reads EAGVVQSPRYKIIEKKQPVAFWCNPISGHNTLYWYLQNLGQGPELLIRYENEEAVDDSQLPKDRFSAERLKGVDSTLKIQPAELGDSAVYLCASSLVLGREVGFATGELFFGEGSRLTVL.